The present entry profiles one TCR beta chain with its context. These data come from a study of OX40 agonist ivuxolimab in advanced cancers. Profiling relied on immunoSEQ multiplex PCR, and the TCRdb table lists in-frame clones only, not all of them. The table lists more than 60,000 clones, roughly 93% of them singletons. CDR3 size: 16 residues. Trimming took off 2 bases at V and 3 bases at J, with 14 bases between the two ends. From germline, CDR1 is MNHNS and CDR2 SASEGT. The sequence was collected from an adult with an advanced solid tumor such as melanoma, head and neck, liver or kidney cancer. J is TRBJ2-1 and V is TRBV6-1; D uncertain. The starting material was CD4+ or CD8+ T cells sorted from blood, obtained in a trial of the OX40 agonist ivuxolimab. The CDR3 is CASSEPGRWDYNEQFF. The CDR3 DNA sequence: TGTGCCAGCAGTGAACCGGGCAGGTGGGACTACAATGAGCAGTTCTTC.